The 19 T cell receptor beta chains reported below all come from one sample, sequenced in a study of T cell repertoires in cytomegalovirus infection. TCRdb re-called the reads with MiXCR, one entry per CDR3 protein. The profile shows about 310,000 distinct CDR3 sequences, approximately 10% of them singletons. Material: PBMCs. These receptors came from a human donor in good health (CMV status not recorded). Some clones in this sample may be carry-over from other donors' samples.

The rearrangement uses TRBV28 and TRBJ2-5; TRBD2 agrees at 8 bases. Germline CDR1 and CDR2: MDHEN and SYDVKM. The CDR3 loop spans 13 amino acids. After removal of 8 bases from V and 5 bases from J, the junction contained 7 bases not matched to a gene. The CDR3 coding sequence is TGTGCCAGCTTTAGCGGGGCAGGCGAGACCCAGTACTTC. It codes for CASFSGAGETQYF.

This clonotype was counted ten times or more. V gene TRBV29-1 combines with J gene TRBJ2-5; D call uncertain. V lost 1 base and J 1 base, leaving 13 bases between the germline ends. This CDR3 is 15 amino acids long. CDR1 and CDR2 (germline): SQVTM, ANQGSEA. The CDR3 spells CSVEVVQMIQETQYF. CDR3 DNA sequence: TGCAGCGTTGAAGTCGTACAGATGATCCAAGAGACCCAGTACTTC.

This clonotype was found many times. The CDR3 DNA is TGTGCCAGCAGTTACCTCAGCACAGATACGCAGTATTTT. Its protein product is CASSYLSTDTQYF. This chain uses TRBV6-2 or TRBV6-3 with TRBJ2-3; no clear D gene. Trimming took off 2 bases at V and 0 bases at J, with 3 bases between the two ends. CDR1 MNHEY and CDR2 SVGEGT come from the germline V gene. The CDR3 sequence is 13 residues long.

This chain joins TRBV12-3 or TRBV12-4 and TRBJ2-1, with 11 positions matching TRBD1. The length of the CDR3 is 13 residues. Germline trimming cut 6 bases from V and 9 bases from J; bases unmatched to any gene: 4. The CDR3 sequence: CASSGQGAIEQFF. CDR3 in DNA: TGTGCCAGCAGCGGACAGGGGGCGATTGAGCAGTTCTTC.

The gene calls are TRBV25-1 and TRBJ2-7; no clear D gene. This CDR3 has 14 residues. V lost 3 bases, J lost 6 bases, and 15 bases lay in between. From germline, CDR1 is MGHDK and CDR2 SYGVNS. The CDR3 DNA sequence: TGTGCCAGCAGTGATCCGGCTCCACCTTCCGAGCAGTACGTC. It yields the protein CASSDPAPPSEQYV.

On this clonotype itself: A much larger clone differs by one base, so this may be a read error. J is TRBJ2-1 and V is TRBV29-1, with TRBD2 identical over 13 bases. The germline V gene encodes CDR1 SQVTM and CDR2 ANQGSEA. The CDR3 runs 14 residues. With 5 bases clipped from V and 6 bases from J, the junction kept 4 bases outside the gene matches. The chain's CDR3 is CSVTGLAGANEQFF. DNA of the CDR3: TGCAGCGTTACCGGACTAGCGGGGGCCAATGAGCAGTTCTTC.

This clonotype was seen ten or more times. The V and J genes are TRBV7-9 and TRBJ1-6, with 8 bases matching TRBD1. J gave up 9 bases and V 5 bases, and 6 bases lay outside the gene matches. Germline V gene lookup returns CDR1 SEHNR and CDR2 FQNEAQ (reference sequence). The length of the CDR3 is 14 residues. CDR3 loop: CASSPDRGGSPLHF. The CDR3 nucleotides are TGTGCCAGCAGCCCAGACAGGGGTGGTTCACCCCTCCACTTT. The entire variable domain, with the rest obtained from reference TRBV7-9 and TRBJ1-6, is as follows: DTGVSQNPRHKITKRGQNVTFRCDPISEHNRLYWYRQTLGQGPEFLTYFQNEAQLEKSRLLSDRFSAERPKGSFSTLEIQRTEQGDSAMYLCASSPDRGGSPLHFGNGTRLTVT.

Many counts were recorded for this clonotype. The chain carries TRBV20-1 and TRBJ1-5; no clear D. The CDR3 extends over 13 amino acids. CDR1 is DFQATT and CDR2 is SNEGSKA in the germline V gene (reference sequence). V was cut by 3 bases and J by 3 bases, with 9 bases left in between. The CDR3: CSARAALNQPQHF. Written as DNA, the CDR3 is TGCAGTGCTAGGGCGGCCCTCAATCAGCCCCAGCATTTT.

This clonotype came up many times. This chain links TRBV5-1 with TRBJ2-7, with TRBD1 matching 11 bases. The CDR3 loop spans 14 amino acids. J lost 5 bases, V lost 3 bases, and 4 bases had no gene match. CDR1 and CDR2 (germline): SGHRS, YFSETQ. This CDR3 reads CASSSGQGANEQYV. CDR3 sequence (DNA): TGCGCCAGCAGCTCTGGACAGGGGGCCAACGAGCAGTACGTC.

This clonotype showed up many times. The V and J genes are TRBV6-2 or TRBV6-3 and TRBJ2-3, with 8 nucleotides matching TRBD2. CDR1 and CDR2 (germline): MNHEY, SVGEGT. The CDR3 is made up of 15 amino acids. Trimming removed 4 bases from V and 1 base from J; junction bases left unmatched: 4. CDR3 DNA: TGTGCCAGCAGTTCGCTAGCGGGTCGCACAGATACGCAGTATTTT. Encoded protein: CASSSLAGRTDTQYF.

This clonotype was recorded at least ten times. V usage is TRBV18 and J usage is TRBJ1-5, with D unresolved. V lost 0 bases to trimming and J lost 3 bases, with 15 bases between them. The CDR3 covers 17 residues. Germline CDR1 is KGHSH and CDR2 is LQKENI. CDR3 sequence (DNA): TGTGCCAGCTCACCACCAGGGAGGGCCCCTTCCAATCAGCCCCAGCATTTT. Its translation is CASSPPGRAPSNQPQHF.

This clonotype came up many times. This chain links TRBV20-1 with TRBJ2-1, with TRBD2 identical over 13 bases. CDR1 and CDR2 from the germline V gene are DFQATT and SNEGSKA (reference sequence). V lost 5 bases and J lost 4; bases outside the gene matches: 5. The CDR3 contains 15 residues. The CDR3 DNA reads as TGCAGTGCTTCCCGGACTAGCGGGGGATACAATGAGCAGTTCTTC. Translated, it gives CSASRTSGGYNEQFF.

The chain is built from TRBV20-1 and TRBJ2-1, with 7 bases identical to TRBD2. J lost 3 bases, V lost 5 bases, and 10 bases had no gene match. This CDR3 region has 15 residues. The germline V gene has CDR1 DFQATT and CDR2 SNEGSKA (reference sequence). The DNA for the CDR3 is TGCAGTGCTTTTGGTCGGGGGGTCCACTACAATGAGCAGTTCTTC. This codes for CSAFGRGVHYNEQFF.

This clonotype was picked up many times. The chain has TRBV20-1 and TRBJ1-2, with TRBD1 as a possible D gene (6 bases). Germline V gives CDR1 DFQATT, CDR2 SNEGSKA (reference sequence). The CDR3 runs 13 residues. CDR3 coding DNA: TGCAGACCCGCGGGGGCGTCGGACTATGGCTACACCTTC. This translates into CRPAGASDYGYTF.

Ten or more counts support this clonotype. The chain uses TRBV12-3 or TRBV12-4 and TRBJ1-1; D remains unclear. V gave up 4 bases and J gave up 12 bases, with 15 bases separating them. The CDR3 runs to 12 residues. CDR3 in DNA: TGTGCCAGCAGTTCCGGACCCCACGACTCTTTCTTT. It specifies CASSSGPHDSFF.

In this sample, this clonotype turned up many times. The CDR3 DNA reads as TGCAGCGTTGATCAGACGGACAGGGACCCTAACTATGGCTACACCTTC. Translation: CSVDQTDRDPNYGYTF. The chain uses TRBV29-1 and TRBJ1-2, with TRBD1 identical over 8 bases. Trimming took 3 bases from V and 0 from J; bases not matched to a gene: 9. From germline, CDR1 is SQVTM and CDR2 ANQGSEA. The CDR3 covers 16 residues.

This clonotype was counted many times. The chain joins TRBV7-2 to TRBJ1-4; possible D gene TRBD1, 5 bases. V lost 5 bases to trimming and J lost 7 bases, with 17 bases between them. The CDR3 length is 15 residues. Looked up from germline, CDR1 is SGHTA and CDR2 is FQGNSA. CDR3 DNA: TGTGCCAGCAGCAAAGCCGGGACGGAGTCTGAAAAACTGTTTTTT. Encoded protein: CASSKAGTESEKLFF.

This clonotype was counted ten times or more. The chain carries TRBV2 and TRBJ2-2; a possible D gene is TRBD1 (6 bases). The germline CDR1 and CDR2 sequences are SNHLY and FYNNEI. V dropped 11 bases and J dropped 5 bases, with 15 bases sitting between them. The CDR3 sequence is 13 residues long. DNA of the CDR3: TGTGCCGACCGGGGACACCAAACCGGGGAGCTGTTTTTT. Translation gives CADRGHQTGELFF.

The sample holds many counts of this clonotype. The chain is built from TRBV20-1 and TRBJ1-2; TRBD1 matches at 10 bases. With V trimmed by 6 bases and J by 6 bases, 10 bases remained unmatched. The CDR3 has 14 amino acids. The germline gives CDR1 DFQATT, CDR2 SNEGSKA (reference sequence). This chain's CDR3 is CSATTAGTGDGYTF. The CDR3 coding sequence is TGCAGTGCCACTACCGCGGGGACAGGGGATGGCTACACCTTC.